One and the same sample provided the 23 T cell receptor beta chains below, sequenced in a study of blood T cell repertoires in COVID-19. TCRdb keeps only in-frame clones here, not all; method: immunoSEQ multiplex PCR. Of 120,000 to 150,000 clones listed, over 80% are singletons. Sequencing was performed on PBMCs or T cells enriched from blood (not recorded which). The receptors stem from a woman between 35 and 50 years old who had recovered from COVID-19.

The gene calls are TRBV5-4 and TRBJ1-1; 11 bases are shared with TRBD1. The CDR3 spans 17 residues. The junction had 8 bases not matched to a gene; V was cut back by 0 bases and J by 4 bases. Germline CDR1 SGHNT, CDR2 YYREEE (reference sequence). The CDR3, as DNA: TGTGCCAGCAGCTTGGGGGACCCCGGGACAGGGGGCACTGAAGCTTTCTTT. The encoded protein is CASSLGDPGTGGTEAFF.

In its sample, this clone was seen a few times. DNA of the CDR3: TGTGCCAGCAGCCAAGGTGGGCAGGGAAATAGTCAGCCCCAGCATTTT. As protein: CASSQGGQGNSQPQHF. The chain employs TRBV4-2 and TRBJ1-5, with D tentatively TRBD1 (5 bases). The V and J ends lost 1 base and 6 bases respectively, with 16 bases between them. Per the germline V gene, CDR1 is LGHNA and CDR2 is YNFKEQ. The CDR3 runs 16 residues.

This clone was detected a few times. The CDR3 nucleotides are TGTGCCAGCCTCAACAGGGGAGGCTACGAGCAGTACTTC. Residues: CASLNRGGYEQYF. The chain combines TRBV3-1 (or the pseudogene TRBV3-2) with TRBJ2-7, with D maybe TRBD1 (7 bases). The CDR3 has 13 residues. V was shortened by 8 bases and J by 3 bases, with 14 bases between the two germline ends. CDR1 is LGHDT, CDR2 YNNKEL, per germline (reference sequence).

CDR3 DNA sequence: TGTGCCAGCACTTCCCTAGGCAATGAGCAGTTCTTC. Its translation: CASTSLGNEQFF. The chain links TRBV6-5 to TRBJ2-1; D is uncertain. Germline lookup yields CDR1 MNHEY and CDR2 SVGAGI. The CDR3 loop spans 12 amino acids. Trimming took off 7 bases at V and 6 bases at J, with 10 bases between the two ends.

CDR3 in DNA: TGCAGTGCTAGTTCCAGGGGGAAATCAGAGACCCAGTACTTC. Translation gives CSASSRGKSETQYF. The chain couples TRBV20-1 to TRBJ2-5; TRBD1 aligns across 7 bases. The CDR3 is 14 residues long. The J segment lost 4 bases and the V segment lost 3 bases, leaving 8 bases of the junction unmatched. The germline V gene has CDR1 DFQATT and CDR2 SNEGSKA (reference sequence).

The V and J genes are TRBV5-8 and TRBJ2-7; TRBD1 is a possible D gene (5 bases). Germline values: CDR1 SGHTS, CDR2 YDEGEE. V lost 7 bases and J lost 0, with 14 bases in between. The CDR3 loop spans 14 amino acids. The CDR3 reads CASSGTGPSYEQYF. CDR3 DNA sequence: TGTGCCAGCTCCGGAACAGGACCCTCCTACGAGCAGTACTTC.

This clone was counted a single time. This sequence joins TRBV19 and TRBJ1-1; 7 nucleotides match TRBD1. Germline CDR1 reads LNHDA; CDR2 reads SQIVND (reference sequence). V was pared by 4 bases and J by 1 base, with 3 bases of the junction left unmatched. The CDR3 is 14 amino acids. The CDR3 spells CASSTRQGNTEAFF. CDR3 coding DNA: TGTGCCAGTAGTACCCGACAGGGGAACACTGAAGCTTTCTTT. Based on the CDR3 plus reference TRBV19 and TRBJ1-1, the full variable domain is DGGITQSPKYLFRKEGQNVTLSCEQNLNHDAMYWYRQDPGQGLRLIYYSQIVNDFQKGDIAEGYSVSREKKESFPLTVTSAQKNPTAFYLCASSTRQGNTEAFFGQGTRLTVV.

About this clone: The sample contains more than one DNA sequence encoding this CDR3. The chain recombines TRBV12-3 or TRBV12-4 with TRBJ2-1; tentatively, D is TRBD2 (6 bases). The V end lost 8 bases, the J end lost 0 bases, and 8 bases lay between the germline ends. This CDR3 contains 13 residues. The CDR3 loop is CASGGSSYNEQFF. Written as DNA, the CDR3 is TGTGCCAGCGGAGGGAGCTCCTACAATGAGCAGTTCTTC.

The rearrangement uses TRBV5-1 and TRBJ2-2, with 7 bases identical to TRBD1. There are 16 residues in the CDR3. The J segment lost 2 bases and the V segment lost 3 bases, leaving 7 bases of the junction unmatched. Germline values: CDR1 SGHRS, CDR2 YFSETQ. CDR3 bases: TGCGCCAGCAGCTCTAGGACAGGTCTCAACACCGGGGAGCTGTTTTTT. Translation: CASSSRTGLNTGELFF.

Comment on this clone: Other DNA variants within this sample encode the same CDR3. The genes are TRBV10-1 and TRBJ1-1; D may be TRBD1 (5 bases). Per germline, CDR1 WNHNN and CDR2 SYGVQD (reference sequence). Trimming removed 9 bases from V and 8 bases from J, with 19 bases in between. This CDR3 spans 13 amino acids. The CDR3 bases are TGCGCCAGTCAAATAAATCGGGGGTACGAAGCTTTCTTT. It translates to CASQINRGYEAFF.

The gene calls are TRBV30 and TRBJ2-3, with D possibly being TRBD2 (5 bases). Germline V gives CDR1 GTSNPN, CDR2 SVGIG (reference sequence). The CDR3 consists of 10 residues. The V and J ends lost 7 bases and 8 bases respectively, with 10 bases between them. The CDR3 is CAFGLGTQYF. The CDR3 DNA follows: TGTGCCTTCGGACTGGGTACGCAGTATTTT.

V gene TRBV2 combines with J gene TRBJ2-7; no definite D call. With 6 bases removed from V and 3 bases from J, the gap between germline ends came to 3 bases. The CDR3 is 10 amino acids. The germline gives CDR1 SNHLY, CDR2 FYNNEI. The CDR3 reads CASSGYEQYF. The CDR3 region has the DNA TGTGCCAGCAGCGGCTACGAGCAGTACTTC. The full variable domain, with the rest looked up from reference TRBV2 and TRBJ2-7, is EPEVTQTPSHQVTQMGQEVILRCVPISNHLYFYWYRQILGQKVEFLVSFYNNEISEKSEIFDDQFSVERPDGSNFTLKIRSTKLEDSAMYFCASSGYEQYFGPGTRLTVT.

The table lists this clone with a count of one. The V and J genes are TRBV3-1 (or the pseudogene TRBV3-2) and TRBJ2-2; unclear D gene. This CDR3 is built from 14 residues. CDR1 and CDR2 from the germline V gene are LGHDT and YNNKEL (reference sequence). Trimming removed 0 bases from V and 6 bases from J, with 8 bases in between. The CDR3 DNA follows: TGTGCCAGCAGCCAAGAGTATCGGGCCGGGGAGCTGTTTTTT. Encoded protein: CASSQEYRAGELFF.

The chain joins TRBV6-2 or TRBV6-3 to TRBJ1-2; TRBD1 might be the D (6 bases). V dropped 0 bases and J dropped 1 base, with 15 bases sitting between them. Germline V gives CDR1 MNHEY, CDR2 SVGEGT. The CDR3 length is 17 residues. The CDR3 bases are TGTGCCAGCAGTTACTCCTCGGGGTGGACAGATAACTATGGCTACACCTTC. Translating gives CASSYSSGWTDNYGYTF.

This clone was seen more than once but under ten times. The V and J genes are TRBV4-1 and TRBJ2-7, with 15 bases matching TRBD2. The V segment lost 3 bases and the J segment 0 bases; nucleotides outside the gene matches: 0. Germline V gene data show CDR1 as MGHRA and CDR2 as YSYEKL. This CDR3 comprises 16 residues. CDR3 in DNA: TGCGCCAGCAGCCAGGGACTAGCGGGGGGCTCCTACGAGCAGTACTTC. The encoded protein is CASSQGLAGGSYEQYF.

CDR3 sequence reads: CASSSHSGRYEQFF. The CDR3 nucleotides read TGTGCCAGCAGCTCGCATAGCGGGAGGTATGAGCAGTTCTTC. The chain links TRBV11-2 to TRBJ2-1, with 10 bases aligning to TRBD2. CDR1 SGHAT and CDR2 FQNNGV come from the germline V gene. The V segment lost 4 bases and the J segment 8 bases; nucleotides outside the gene matches: 5. This CDR3 contains 14 residues.

The chain couples TRBV27 to TRBJ1-2, with a tentative D call TRBD1 (5 bases). Germline CDR1 reads MNHEY; CDR2 reads SMNVEV (reference sequence). Trimming cost V 6 bases and J 5 bases, with 13 bases left between them. CDR3 size: 13 residues. The CDR3 DNA reads TGTGCCAGCAGCCCGGACAAGGTATATGGCTACACCTTC. Its protein product is CASSPDKVYGYTF.

The rearrangement joins TRBV20-1 to TRBJ2-7, with no clear D. Germline V lookup: CDR1 DFQATT, CDR2 SNEGSKA (reference sequence). The CDR3 runs to 11 residues. V lost 2 bases to trimming and J lost 4 bases, with 6 bases between them. CDR3 nucleotides: TGCAGTGCTAGATGGCAGTACGAGCAGTACTTC. It specifies CSARWQYEQYF.

The table lists this clone with a count of one. This chain links TRBV30 with TRBJ1-6; TRBD1 might be the D (6 bases). V gave up 2 bases and J gave up 10 bases, with 12 bases separating them. The CDR3 spans 13 residues. Germline CDR1 reads GTSNPN; CDR2 reads SVGIG (reference sequence). CDR3 nucleotides: TGTGCCTGGAGTATCCGGGACAAATCACCCCTCCACTTT. This sequence encodes CAWSIRDKSPLHF. The full variable domain, rest sourced from reference TRBV30 and TRBJ1-6, is SQTIHQWPATLVQPVGSPLSLECTVEGTSNPNLYWYRQAAGRGLQLLFYSVGIGQISSEVPQNLSASRPQDRQFILSSKKLLLSDSGFYLCAWSIRDKSPLHFGNGTRLTVT.

In this sample, this clone turned up a few times. This CDR3 is CASSQGGLSNYGYTF. The CDR3, as DNA: TGTGCCAGCAGCCAAGGGGGCCTTTCTAACTATGGCTACACCTTC. The chain combines TRBV3-1 (or the pseudogene TRBV3-2) with TRBJ1-2; D is perhaps TRBD1 (5 bases). Trimming took 1 base from V and 0 from J, leaving 9 bases between them. CDR3 length equals 15 residues. Germline V gene data show CDR1 as LGHDT and CDR2 as YNNKEL (reference sequence).

As to this clone: Its ends do not fully match the called genes, so a read error is possible. J is TRBJ2-1 and V is TRBV4-2; maybe TRBD2 (5 bases). The CDR3 extends over 14 amino acids. CDR1 and CDR2 from the germline V gene are LGHNA and YNFKEQ. The CDR3 coding sequence is TGTGCCAGCAGCCAGGACTGGAGTTACAGTGAGCAGTTCTTC. It yields the protein CASSQDWSYSEQFF.

The chain couples TRBV27 to TRBJ2-3, with 7 bases that match TRBD2. CDR1 is MNHEY and CDR2 is SMNVEV in the germline V gene (reference sequence). Losses at the gene ends were 7 bases for V and 1 base for J; bases not matched to a gene: 17. The CDR3 totals 18 residues. CDR3 bases: TGTGCCAGCACCCCCCCTAGGGAGGGCAGGTGGGGCACAGATACGCAGTATTTT. It codes for CASTPPREGRWGTDTQYF.

This clone was observed many times. The chain employs TRBV3-1 (or the pseudogene TRBV3-2) and TRBJ1-6; D is uncertain. This CDR3 has 15 residues. Trimming took 0 bases from V and 10 from J, leaving 13 bases between them. Germline V CDR1 and CDR2: LGHDT, YNNKEL (reference sequence). CDR3 DNA sequence: TGTGCCAGCAGCCAAGATAATCACGCCGGGTCACCCCTCCACTTT. Translated: CASSQDNHAGSPLHF.